The clone carrying this T cell receptor (beta chain) was observed many times. The data were taken from a study of T-cell reconstitution after alpha-beta-depleted transplantation in children. Germline V gene sequence: CDR1 SGHRS, CDR2 YFSETQ. This CDR3 spans 14 amino acids. V lost 4 bases to trimming and J lost 5 bases, with 15 bases between them. This sample's TCRbeta library carried unique molecular identifier barcodes. One entry per CDR3 protein results from TCRdb running MiXCR on the PCR reads. Seen here are about 500,000 distinct CDR3 sequences, about 30% observed once, and the top ten hold roughly 2.5%.

This TCR was sampled from a human donor who donated a stem cell graft to a child with aplastic anemia. The sample here was PBMCs from the stem cell graft donor, taken from the stem cell graft. The rearrangement links TRBV5-1 to TRBJ1-2; TRBD1 is a possible D gene (5 bases). Here the CDR3 DNA reads TGCGCCAGCAGCCTTATCCGACAGCAGTATGGCTACACCTTC. Translation gives CASSLIRQQYGYTF.